This is a list of T cell receptor beta chains from one sample in a study of shared clonotypes between healthy human individuals. Measured with immunoSEQ multiplex PCR; TCRdb has only the in-frame clones, and not every one. Of about 710,000 clones in the sample, roughly 72% were seen once. Source material: memory CD4+ T cells sorted from blood. All receptors come from a woman in her twenties or thirties in good health. CDR3s include the opening cysteine and the closing phenylalanine or tryptophan. D genes are given only for firm matches. Size is stated for part of the rows, as once, few or many counts, or as a class when the clone is expanded.

d_call | j_call | v_call | clone_size | cdr3_length | cdr3_aa | cdr3_nt
TRBD2 | TRBJ2-1 | TRBV5-4 | . | 15 | CASSKAGVTYNEQFF | TGTGCCAGCAGCAAAGCGGGAGTCACTTACAATGAGCAGTTCTTC
. | TRBJ1-2 | TRBV7-9 | . | 18 | CASSLRPQGFRGLYGYTF | TGTGCCAGCAGCTTAAGGCCCCAGGGTTTCCGCGGCCTCTATGGCTACACCTTC
. | TRBJ2-1 | TRBV7-9 | few | 13 | CASSFISGNEQFF | TGTGCCAGCAGCTTTATTAGCGGCAATGAGCAGTTCTTC
TRBD1 | TRBJ1-1 | TRBV28 | . | 15 | CASRQGGTMNTEAFF | TGTGCCAGCAGACAAGGGGGCACCATGAACACTGAAGCTTTCTTT
TRBD2 | TRBJ2-7 | TRBV5-6 | few | 16 | CASSNRRTSGTYEQYF | TGTGCCAGCAGCAACCGCCGGACTAGCGGAACCTACGAGCAGTACTTC
. | TRBJ2-5 | TRBV4-1 | . | 17 | CASSQEGPGAVQETQYF | TGCGCCAGCAGCCAAGAAGGTCCAGGGGCCGTTCAAGAGACCCAGTACTTC
. | TRBJ2-3 | TRBV2 | . | 17 | CASSLLPSSIATDTQYF | TGTGCCAGCAGTCTTCTGCCTTCCTCAATCGCCACAGATACGCAGTATTTT
. | TRBJ1-1 | TRBV6-6 | . | 14 | CASSDAQGMTEAFF | TGTGCCAGCAGTGACGCACAGGGAATGACTGAAGCTTTCTTT
. | TRBJ2-3 | TRBV6-1 | . | 19 | CASSEMGGAGGFGTDTQYF | TGTGCCAGCAGTGAAATGGGGGGGGCAGGGGGTTTTGGCACAGATACGCAGTATTTT
TRBD1 | TRBJ1-3 | TRBV19 | . | 15 | CASSMGQWTGNTIYF | TGTGCCAGTAGTATGGGACAGTGGACTGGAAACACCATATATTTT
TRBD1 | TRBJ1-1 | TRBV6-6 | . | 13 | CASSYDRGAEAFF | TGTGCCAGCAGTTACGACAGGGGGGCTGAAGCTTTCTTT
. | TRBJ2-7 | TRBV29-1 | . | 12 | CSAQSLGDEQHF | TGCAGCGCTCAGTCCCTCGGGGACGAGCAGCACTTC
. | TRBJ2-2 | TRBV7-7 | few | 15 | CASSRLSVGTGELFF | TGTGCCAGCAGCCGCCTTAGCGTGGGCACCGGGGAGCTGTTTTTT
TRBD2 | TRBJ2-1 | TRBV5-4 | . | 15 | CASSFTSGAVNEQFF | TGTGCCAGCAGCTTTACTAGCGGGGCCGTCAATGAGCAGTTCTTC
TRBD1 | TRBJ2-2 | TRBV5-1 | . | 17 | CASSLNSGQGNTGELFF | TGCGCCAGCAGCTTAAATTCCGGACAGGGGAACACCGGGGAGCTGTTTTTT
TRBD2 | TRBJ2-3 | TRBV28 | . | 20 | CASSLSPGLAGGSSTDTQYF | TGTGCCAGCAGTCTGTCCCCGGGACTAGCGGGAGGTTCTAGCACAGATACGCAGTATTTT
. | TRBJ1-4 | TRBV2 | . | 14 | CASSEQEADEKLFF | TGTGCCAGCAGCGAACAGGAGGCCGATGAAAAACTGTTTTTT
. | TRBJ1-5 | TRBV4-2 | . | 15 | CASSFLLRGNQPQHF | TGTGCCAGCAGTTTTCTATTACGGGGCAATCAGCCCCAGCATTTT
. | TRBJ1-1 | TRBV7-6 | few | 15 | CASSLSGQQNTEAFF | TGTGCCAGCAGCTTAAGTGGACAGCAGAACACTGAAGCTTTCTTT
TRBD2 | TRBJ2-1 | TRBV27 | . | 15 | CASSLSLAGEGEQFF | TGTGCCAGCAGTTTGAGTTTAGCGGGAGAAGGTGAGCAGTTCTTC
TRBD1 | TRBJ1-1 | TRBV28 | . | 14 | CASSRDREYTEAFF | TGTGCCAGCAGCCGAGACAGGGAGTACACTGAAGCTTTCTTT
TRBD1 | TRBJ2-5 | TRBV6-5 | . | 15 | CASSYGRQGVETQYF | TGTGCCAGCAGTTACGGAAGGCAGGGGGTTGAGACCCAGTACTTC
. | TRBJ1-6 | TRBV7-8 | . | 14 | CASAPPGEYSPLHF | TGTGCCAGCGCTCCTCCTGGGGAGTATTCACCCCTCCACTTT
. | TRBJ2-2 | TRBV29-1 | . | 13 | CSVEQGFTGELFF | TGCAGCGTTGAACAGGGGTTCACCGGGGAGCTGTTTTTT
TRBD1 | TRBJ2-1 | TRBV5-4 | many | 16 | CASSSEGQGAVDEQFF | TGTGCCAGCAGCTCCGAAGGACAGGGGGCCGTGGATGAGCAGTTCTTC
TRBD1 | TRBJ1-1 | TRBV6-6 | . | 16 | CASSPRDSEMNTEAFF | TGTGCCAGCAGTCCCCGGGACAGTGAAATGAACACTGAAGCTTTCTTT
. | TRBJ2-1 | TRBV5-1 | . | 15 | CASSLDFAAYNEQFF | TGCGCCAGCAGCTTGGATTTTGCAGCATACAATGAGCAGTTCTTC
TRBD2 | TRBJ2-2 | TRBV15 | . | 17 | CATSTGLAGGPTGELFF | TGTGCCACCAGCACAGGGTTAGCGGGAGGGCCCACCGGGGAGCTGTTTTTT
TRBD2 | TRBJ2-1 | TRBV11-2 | once | 16 | CASSTYSGRAHNEQFF | TGTGCCAGCAGCACATATAGCGGGAGGGCCCACAATGAGCAGTTCTTC
. | TRBJ2-3 | TRBV6-6 | few | 13 | CASSPVSTDTQYF | TGTGCCAGCAGTCCAGTTAGCACAGATACGCAGTATTTT
. | TRBJ1-4 | TRBV28 | . | 14 | CASSLSGMNEKLFF | TGTGCCAGCAGTTTAAGTGGGATGAATGAAAAACTGTTTTTT
TRBD2 | TRBJ2-5 | TRBV10-3 | . | 16 | CAISEPSGALQETQYF | TGTGCCATCAGTGAGCCTAGCGGCGCGCTTCAAGAGACCCAGTACTTC
. | TRBJ2-7 | TRBV14 | once | 15 | CASSQSPGLPYEQYF | TGTGCCAGCAGCCAGAGCCCGGGACTCCCCTACGAGCAGTACTTC
. | TRBJ2-3 | TRBV18 | . | 15 | CASSPPTGAEDTQYF | TGTGCCAGCTCACCACCGACGGGGGCGGAAGATACGCAGTATTTT
TRBD2 | TRBJ2-5 | TRBV20-1 | . | 11 | CSPGGEETQYF | TGCAGTCCCGGGGGGGAAGAGACCCAGTACTTC
TRBD1 | TRBJ1-4 | TRBV5-4 | . | 15 | CASSERQGVTEKLFF | TGTGCCAGCAGCGAACGACAGGGGGTTACTGAAAAACTGTTTTTT
. | TRBJ2-7 | TRBV5-1 | . | 12 | CASSLSLGEQYF | TGCGCCAGCAGCTTGTCCCTGGGAGAGCAGTACTTC
TRBD2 | TRBJ2-7 | TRBV5-1 | . | 14 | CASSLVAGVNEQYF | TGCGCCAGCAGCTTGGTAGCGGGAGTAAATGAGCAGTACTTC
TRBD1 | TRBJ1-2 | TRBV5-1 | . | 15 | CASSTGTGGNYGYTF | TGCGCCAGCAGCACCGGGACAGGGGGCAACTATGGCTACACCTTC
. | TRBJ2-5 | TRBV14 | . | 16 | CASSQVPNLRQETQYF | TGTGCCAGCAGCCAGGTACCTAATCTCCGCCAAGAGACCCAGTACTTC
. | TRBJ2-7 | TRBV27 | . | 14 | CASRAGLTEPEQYF | TGTGCCAGCAGGGCGGGACTTACAGAACCCGAGCAGTACTTC
TRBD1 | TRBJ2-7 | TRBV6-1 | . | 14 | CASSPGTGSYEQYF | TGTGCCAGCAGCCCCGGGACAGGCTCCTACGAGCAGTACTTC
TRBD1 | TRBJ1-3 | TRBV29-1 | . | 14 | CSYATGNVGNTIYF | TGCAGCTACGCGACAGGGAACGTTGGAAACACCATATATTTT
TRBD1 | TRBJ2-3 | TRBV25-1 | . | 16 | CASSTAGTGSSDTQYF | TGTGCCAGCAGTACGGCCGGGACAGGGAGCTCGGATACGCAGTATTTT